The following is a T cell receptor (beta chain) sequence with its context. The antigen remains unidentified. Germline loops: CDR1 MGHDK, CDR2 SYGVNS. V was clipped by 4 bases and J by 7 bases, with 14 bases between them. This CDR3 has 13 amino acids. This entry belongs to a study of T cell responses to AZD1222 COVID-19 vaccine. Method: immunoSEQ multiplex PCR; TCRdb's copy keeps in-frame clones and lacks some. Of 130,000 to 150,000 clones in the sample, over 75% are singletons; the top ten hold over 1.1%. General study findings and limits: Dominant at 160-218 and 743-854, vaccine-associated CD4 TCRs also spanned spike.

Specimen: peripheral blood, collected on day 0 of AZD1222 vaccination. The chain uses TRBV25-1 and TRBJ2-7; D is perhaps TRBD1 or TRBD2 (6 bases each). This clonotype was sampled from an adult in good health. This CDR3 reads CASSVNLGGEQYF. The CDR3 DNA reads TGTGCCAGCAGTGTAAACCTAGGGGGGGAGCAGTACTTC.